The clone carrying this T cell receptor (beta chain) was seen at least ten times. Its antigen is still unknown. The lymph nodes were axillary draining lymph nodes from breast cancer patients. The source of the sample is a study of breast tumors, draining lymph nodes, adjacent tissues. Study-level results: Data only fit, rather than demonstrated, lymph node origin of most tumor T cells. Tumors had less TCR diversity than lymph nodes, more than nontumor tissue.

The germline CDR1 and CDR2 sequences are MGHRA and YSYEKL. The CDR3 has 17 residues. The V gene end was trimmed by 0 bases and the J gene end by 8 bases; junction bases not matched to a gene: 13. TCRdb used MiXCR to reprocess the multiplex PCR reads, holding one entry per CDR3 protein. Among 150,000 to 200,000 distinct CDR3 sequences listed, 25% to 40% were seen once. Sequences were obtained from axillary lymph node tissue. J is TRBJ2-1 and V is TRBV4-1; 7 bases are shared with TRBD2. This sequence originates from a female donor with breast cancer. Some clones in this sample may be carry-over from other donors' samples. The CDR3 bases are TGCGCCAGCAGCCAAGAGCCGCCGCCGGGAGGTTTCGATGAGCAGTTCTTC. Amino acid sequence: CASSQEPPPGGFDEQFF.